This is a list of T cell receptor beta chains from one sample in a study of blood T cells in healthy people across ages. TCRdb re-called the 5' RACE reads through MiXCR, storing one row per CDR3 protein. The repertoire holds about 730,000 distinct CDR3 sequences, with more than 40% as singletons. The sample was blood. These receptors were collected from a woman aged 60 to 75 in good health. Each CDR3 is given with its conserved first and last residue. The order of the fields is clone size, D gene, J gene, V gene, CDR3 length, CDR3 DNA, CDR3 protein. A D gene is named only where the DNA matches it firmly. A clone size is listed for some rows: how often the clone was seen (once, few, many), or a class if it is expanded.

abundance: few; d_gene: NA; j_gene: TRBJ1-5; v_gene: TRBV7-2; len: 12; CDR3nt: TGTGCCAGCAGCTTAGACAGTGGTTCTCAGCATTTT; CDR3aa: CASSLDSGSQHF
abundance: few; d_gene: NA; j_gene: TRBJ1-5; v_gene: TRBV9; len: 13; CDR3nt: TGTGCCAGCAGCGTAGACGGGGTCCAGCCCCAGCATTTT; CDR3aa: CASSVDGVQPQHF
abundance: NA; d_gene: TRBD2; j_gene: TRBJ2-7; v_gene: TRBV6-1; len: 15; CDR3nt: TGTGCCAGCAGTGGAGCGGGGTTGGCCTACAATGAGCAGTACTTC; CDR3aa: CASSGAGLAYNEQYF
abundance: few; d_gene: TRBD2; j_gene: TRBJ2-1; v_gene: TRBV28; len: 15; CDR3nt: TGTGCCAGCACCACTGGGGGGGAGGGCTACAATGAGCAGTTCTTC; CDR3aa: CASTTGGEGYNEQFF
abundance: NA; d_gene: TRBD1; j_gene: TRBJ1-1; v_gene: TRBV12-3/TRBV12-4; len: 15; CDR3nt: TGTGCCAGCAGCCTATCCATGGACAGGCACACTGAAGCTTTCTTT; CDR3aa: CASSLSMDRHTEAFF
abundance: NA; d_gene: NA; j_gene: TRBJ1-2; v_gene: TRBV7-2; len: 15; CDR3nt: TGTGCCAGCAGCTTGGGGTCTAAGGGAGACTATGGCTACACCTTC; CDR3aa: CASSLGSKGDYGYTF
abundance: few; d_gene: TRBD1; j_gene: TRBJ2-7; v_gene: TRBV10-3; len: 15; CDR3nt: TGTGCCATCAGTGAATGGACAGGGGGCCCCTACGAGCAGTACTTC; CDR3aa: CAISEWTGGPYEQYF
abundance: NA; d_gene: TRBD1; j_gene: TRBJ2-1; v_gene: TRBV6-2/TRBV6-3; len: 14; CDR3nt: TGTGCCAGCAGTTCCGGACAGGTTGAAGAGACCCAGTTCTTC; CDR3aa: CASSSGQVEETQFF
abundance: few; d_gene: NA; j_gene: TRBJ2-5; v_gene: TRBV27; len: 13; CDR3nt: TGTGCCAGCAGAAGGACTGCAGTGGAGACCCAGTACTTC; CDR3aa: CASRRTAVETQYF
abundance: NA; d_gene: NA; j_gene: TRBJ2-1; v_gene: TRBV7-9; len: 17; CDR3nt: TGTGCCAGCAGCTTTTGGCTAGCCCTCAGGGGTGGGAATGAGCAGTTCTTC; CDR3aa: CASSFWLALRGGNEQFF
abundance: few; d_gene: NA; j_gene: TRBJ2-5; v_gene: TRBV7-3; len: 16; CDR3nt: TGTGCCAGCAGCCTGGGGTGGCAGGGCGTACAAGAGACCCAGTACTTC; CDR3aa: CASSLGWQGVQETQYF
abundance: NA; d_gene: TRBD2; j_gene: TRBJ2-2; v_gene: TRBV6-6; len: 16; CDR3nt: TGTGCCAGCAGTTACCGACTAGCGGGAGGAACCGGGGAGCTGTTTTTT; CDR3aa: CASSYRLAGGTGELFF
abundance: few; d_gene: NA; j_gene: TRBJ1-2; v_gene: TRBV7-2; len: 14; CDR3nt: TGTGCCAGCAGCTTAGGTTTTCTAGACTATGGCTACACCTTC; CDR3aa: CASSLGFLDYGYTF
abundance: NA; d_gene: NA; j_gene: TRBJ2-3; v_gene: TRBV12-3/TRBV12-4; len: 15; CDR3nt: TGTGCCAGCACCGTGTGGCAGGGGACGACAGATGCGCAGTATTTT; CDR3aa: CASTVWQGTTDAQYF
abundance: NA; d_gene: NA; j_gene: TRBJ2-5; v_gene: TRBV2; len: 14; CDR3nt: TGTGCCAGCAGTGCCCGACGGCCCCAAGAGACCCAGTACTTC; CDR3aa: CASSARRPQETQYF
abundance: many; d_gene: TRBD2; j_gene: TRBJ2-1; v_gene: TRBV5-1; len: 16; CDR3nt: TGCGCCAGCAGCTTGGAGGGCGGGAGAACGACGAATGAGCAGTTCTTC; CDR3aa: CASSLEGGRTTNEQFF
abundance: NA; d_gene: TRBD2; j_gene: TRBJ2-1; v_gene: TRBV9; len: 18; CDR3nt: TGTGCCAGCAGCGTAGCGCCTAGCGGTGCCTACTCCTACAATGAGCAGTTCTTC; CDR3aa: CASSVAPSGAYSYNEQFF
abundance: NA; d_gene: TRBD2; j_gene: TRBJ2-3; v_gene: TRBV4-1; len: 16; CDR3nt: TGCGCCAGCAGCCAACCGGGACTAGCGGGCACAGATACGCAGTATTTT; CDR3aa: CASSQPGLAGTDTQYF
abundance: few; d_gene: NA; j_gene: TRBJ2-5; v_gene: TRBV6-1; len: 14; CDR3nt: TGTGCCAGCAGTGAATTGGGGGTCGGTGAGACCCAGTACTTC; CDR3aa: CASSELGVGETQYF
abundance: few; d_gene: NA; j_gene: TRBJ1-2; v_gene: TRBV12-3/TRBV12-4; len: 14; CDR3nt: TGTGCCAGCACCACCGGGGGGGCCCACTATGGCTACACCTTC; CDR3aa: CASTTGGAHYGYTF
abundance: NA; d_gene: NA; j_gene: TRBJ1-1; v_gene: TRBV25-1; len: 11; CDR3nt: TGTGCCAGCAGTGAATCCGGGGTCGCTTTCTTT; CDR3aa: CASSESGVAFF
abundance: NA; d_gene: NA; j_gene: TRBJ1-6; v_gene: TRBV20-1; len: 15; CDR3nt: TGCAGTGCTAGAGACGGGAATTATATGAATTCACCCCTCCACTTT; CDR3aa: CSARDGNYMNSPLHF
abundance: few; d_gene: TRBD1; j_gene: TRBJ2-1; v_gene: TRBV29-1; len: 19; CDR3nt: TGCAGCGTTGAATCCCCAGGGGGCGGTAAGGGAATCTCCTACAATGAGCAGTTCTTC; CDR3aa: CSVESPGGGKGISYNEQFF
abundance: NA; d_gene: TRBD1; j_gene: TRBJ1-5; v_gene: TRBV12-3/TRBV12-4; len: 15; CDR3nt: TGTGCCAGCAGTTTTGGGCAGGGGGCATATCAGCCCCAGCATTTT; CDR3aa: CASSFGQGAYQPQHF
abundance: NA; d_gene: TRBD2; j_gene: TRBJ2-3; v_gene: TRBV10-3; len: 15; CDR3nt: TGTGCCATCAGCCCCGGGACTAGTGTCACAGATACGCAGTATTTT; CDR3aa: CAISPGTSVTDTQYF
abundance: NA; d_gene: TRBD1; j_gene: TRBJ2-1; v_gene: TRBV7-2; len: 18; CDR3nt: TGTGCCAGCAGCCAAAATCCTACAGGGGGGTTATCCTACAATGAGCAGTTCTTC; CDR3aa: CASSQNPTGGLSYNEQFF
abundance: NA; d_gene: NA; j_gene: TRBJ2-1; v_gene: TRBV12-3/TRBV12-4; len: 16; CDR3nt: TGTGCCGGCACCTTTCGGGCGGGATCGTCCTACAATGAGCAGTTCTTC; CDR3aa: CAGTFRAGSSYNEQFF
abundance: few; d_gene: NA; j_gene: TRBJ2-1; v_gene: TRBV15; len: 16; CDR3nt: TGTGCCACCAGCAGAGATTTGGGGGCTAGGGCCAATGAGCAGTTCTTC; CDR3aa: CATSRDLGARANEQFF
abundance: few; d_gene: NA; j_gene: TRBJ2-1; v_gene: TRBV20-1; len: 11; CDR3nt: TGCAGTGCTGTCAGGACTACTAGGGAGTTCTTC; CDR3aa: CSAVRTTREFF
abundance: NA; d_gene: TRBD1; j_gene: TRBJ1-1; v_gene: TRBV6-5; len: 14; CDR3nt: TGTGCCAGCAGATTGGGACAGGGTAACACTGAAGCTTTCTTT; CDR3aa: CASRLGQGNTEAFF
abundance: many; d_gene: NA; j_gene: TRBJ2-3; v_gene: TRBV7-3; len: 14; CDR3nt: TGTGCCAGCAGCTTAATGGGTAGCGAGGGTACGCAGTATTTT; CDR3aa: CASSLMGSEGTQYF
abundance: NA; d_gene: TRBD1; j_gene: TRBJ2-5; v_gene: TRBV7-2; len: 15; CDR3nt: TGTGCCAGCAGCTTAGTGACAGGGTCCGGAGAGACCCAGTACTTC; CDR3aa: CASSLVTGSGETQYF
abundance: NA; d_gene: TRBD1; j_gene: TRBJ2-7; v_gene: TRBV7-3; len: 14; CDR3nt: TGTGCCAGCAGCTCGGGACAGGGGTCCCACGAGCAGTACTTC; CDR3aa: CASSSGQGSHEQYF
abundance: NA; d_gene: TRBD1; j_gene: TRBJ2-7; v_gene: TRBV7-2; len: 15; CDR3nt: TGTGCCAGCGGCTACATCCCAGGGGGTCGGTACGAGCGGTACTTC; CDR3aa: CASGYIPGGRYERYF
abundance: NA; d_gene: NA; j_gene: TRBJ2-5; v_gene: TRBV20-1; len: 12; CDR3nt: TGCAGTGCTAGGTCTCCCCAAGAGACCCAGTACTTC; CDR3aa: CSARSPQETQYF
abundance: NA; d_gene: TRBD1; j_gene: TRBJ1-4; v_gene: TRBV5-6; len: 13; CDR3nt: TGTGCCAGCAGCTTACAGGGGGGTGAAAAACTGTTTTTT; CDR3aa: CASSLQGGEKLFF
abundance: NA; d_gene: TRBD1; j_gene: TRBJ2-3; v_gene: TRBV7-9; len: 15; CDR3nt: TGTGCCAGCAGCCCGGGACAGGGTGAGGCAGATACGCAGTATTTT; CDR3aa: CASSPGQGEADTQYF
abundance: NA; d_gene: NA; j_gene: TRBJ2-5; v_gene: TRBV7-3; len: 15; CDR3nt: TGTGCCAGCAGCTTAGGCTGGGGGGCAGGAGAGACCCAGTACTTC; CDR3aa: CASSLGWGAGETQYF
abundance: NA; d_gene: NA; j_gene: TRBJ2-5; v_gene: TRBV15; len: 15; CDR3nt: TGTGCCACCAGCAGAGATCTCACTAGCTCAGAGACCCAGTACTTC; CDR3aa: CATSRDLTSSETQYF
abundance: few; d_gene: NA; j_gene: TRBJ2-7; v_gene: TRBV7-9; len: 14; CDR3nt: TGTGCCAGCAGCCCCCTATTGAGCTCCTACGAGCAGTACTTC; CDR3aa: CASSPLLSSYEQYF
abundance: NA; d_gene: NA; j_gene: TRBJ2-7; v_gene: TRBV29-1; len: 12; CDR3nt: TGCAGCAGACGAGACGTCCAATACGAGCAGTACTTC; CDR3aa: CSRRDVQYEQYF
abundance: many; d_gene: TRBD1; j_gene: TRBJ2-7; v_gene: TRBV7-2; len: 16; CDR3nt: TGTGCCAGCAGCTTCAAACCACCGGGACAGGGCTACGAGCAGTACTTC; CDR3aa: CASSFKPPGQGYEQYF
abundance: NA; d_gene: NA; j_gene: TRBJ2-7; v_gene: TRBV7-2; len: 14; CDR3nt: TGTGCCAGCGGCCCTCTCGGGGACCCAGCCAAGCAGTACTTC; CDR3aa: CASGPLGDPAKQYF
abundance: NA; d_gene: NA; j_gene: TRBJ2-1; v_gene: TRBV20-1; len: 13; CDR3nt: TGCAGTGCTAGCCCGCCCGGGACAAGAAAGCAGTTCTTC; CDR3aa: CSASPPGTRKQFF
abundance: many; d_gene: TRBD2; j_gene: TRBJ2-1; v_gene: TRBV29-1; len: 13; CDR3nt: TGCAGCGTTGGCGGGAGATCCTACAATGAGCAGTTCTTC; CDR3aa: CSVGGRSYNEQFF
abundance: many; d_gene: NA; j_gene: TRBJ2-1; v_gene: TRBV12-3/TRBV12-4; len: 14; CDR3nt: TGTGCCAGCAGTTTCGGGGGAGGAAGGAATGAGCAGTTCTTC; CDR3aa: CASSFGGGRNEQFF
abundance: NA; d_gene: TRBD2; j_gene: TRBJ2-7; v_gene: TRBV7-2; len: 16; CDR3nt: TGTGCCAGCAGCTTAGGTATGGCTAGCGGGAGTTCCGAGCAGTACTTC; CDR3aa: CASSLGMASGSSEQYF
abundance: few; d_gene: TRBD1; j_gene: TRBJ2-2; v_gene: TRBV5-1; len: 15; CDR3nt: TGCGCCAGCAGCTTGGGGACAGGCGTAACCGGGGAGCTGTTTTTT; CDR3aa: CASSLGTGVTGELFF
abundance: NA; d_gene: NA; j_gene: TRBJ2-2; v_gene: TRBV4-2; len: 15; CDR3nt: TGTGCCAGCAGCCAAGGTCTAGGGGCGCCCGGGGAGCTGTTTTTT; CDR3aa: CASSQGLGAPGELFF
abundance: many; d_gene: NA; j_gene: TRBJ1-4; v_gene: TRBV7-2; len: 15; CDR3nt: TGTGCCAGCAGCCCTGACCCCCTAGATAAGGAAAAACTGTTTTTT; CDR3aa: CASSPDPLDKEKLFF
abundance: NA; d_gene: TRBD1; j_gene: TRBJ2-5; v_gene: TRBV7-7; len: 14; CDR3nt: TGTGCCAGCAGCTCGGACAGGCTGAGCAATGAGCAGTACTTC; CDR3aa: CASSSDRLSNEQYF
abundance: NA; d_gene: NA; j_gene: TRBJ2-6; v_gene: TRBV27; len: 14; CDR3nt: TGTGCCAGCAGTAAGGGTTTCGGGGCCAACGTCCTGACTTTC; CDR3aa: CASSKGFGANVLTF
abundance: few; d_gene: TRBD2; j_gene: TRBJ2-7; v_gene: TRBV11-3; len: 15; CDR3nt: TGTGCCAGCAGCCTCAGACTAGCGGGTAAATACGAGCAGTACTTC; CDR3aa: CASSLRLAGKYEQYF
abundance: NA; d_gene: NA; j_gene: TRBJ2-1; v_gene: TRBV12-3/TRBV12-4; len: 14; CDR3nt: TGTGCCAGCAGTTTTGTGGGTGTACAAGAGACCCAGTTCTTC; CDR3aa: CASSFVGVQETQFF
abundance: NA; d_gene: NA; j_gene: TRBJ1-5; v_gene: TRBV29-1; len: 13; CDR3nt: TGCAGCGTTGAAGGGGGGGGCAATCAGCCCCAGCATTTT; CDR3aa: CSVEGGGNQPQHF
abundance: NA; d_gene: TRBD1; j_gene: TRBJ2-7; v_gene: TRBV20-1; len: 15; CDR3nt: TGCAGTGCTAGAGATTCCCAGGGGGCGTCCTACGAGCAGTACTTC; CDR3aa: CSARDSQGASYEQYF
abundance: NA; d_gene: TRBD1; j_gene: TRBJ1-5; v_gene: TRBV7-9; len: 16; CDR3nt: TGTGCCAGCAGCCCCGGGACAGGGGAAGGCAATCAGCCCCAGCATTTT; CDR3aa: CASSPGTGEGNQPQHF